One TCR beta chain is described in this entry. The treatment denotes: preoperative locoregional IRX-2 cytokine immunotherapy. Preoperative locoregional IRX-2 cytokine immunotherapy was tested in the phase Ib source study. The protocol was immunoSEQ multiplex PCR, while the TCRdb copy is restricted to in-frame clones and leaves out a portion. The profile shows 40,000 to 45,000 clones, 60% to 85% of them singletons. CDR1 is SGHRS and CDR2 is YFSETQ in the germline V gene. CDR3 length: 16 residues. J was trimmed by 2 bases and V by 6 bases; bases with no gene match: 12. The sample is drawn from a study of preoperative IRX-2 immunotherapy in early breast cancer.

Specimen: tumor tissue, collected after IRX-2 immunotherapy. This chain connects TRBV5-1 to TRBJ2-7; 9 bases fit TRBD2. The clonotype was recovered from a human donor with breast cancer. The CDR3 protein is CASTPLGSGGTYEQYF. In DNA form, the CDR3 reads TGCGCCAGCACTCCTTTAGGTAGCGGGGGAACCTACGAGCAGTACTTC. Looking up the rest from reference TRBV5-1 and TRBJ2-7 gives the full variable domain: KAGVTQTPRYLIKTRGQQVTLSCSPISGHRSVSWYQQTPGQGLQFLFEYFSETQRNKGNFPGRFSGRQFSNSRSEMNVSTLELGDSALYLCASTPLGSGGTYEQYFGPGTRLTVT.